This T cell receptor beta chain was found in a study of T-cell reconstitution after alpha-beta-depleted transplantation in children. Germline V gene lookup returns CDR1 SGHDT and CDR2 YYEEEE. V dropped 4 bases and J dropped 4 bases, with 18 bases sitting between them. This CDR3 is 16 amino acids long. Researchers prepared the TCRbeta library using unique molecular identifiers, the study reports. TCRdb reprocessed the PCR reads with MiXCR, giving one entry per CDR3 protein. Among around 96,000 distinct CDR3 sequences listed, about 12% were seen once. The TCR sequence derives from a human donor who donated a stem cell graft to a child with inherited bone marrow failure. The chain has TRBV5-6 and TRBJ2-1; tentative D call: TRBD2 (5 bases). The source was PBMCs from the stem cell graft donor, collected from the stem cell graft. This CDR3 reads CASSPGVRRIYNEQFF. The DNA of the CDR3 is TGTGCCAGCAGCCCCGGGGTCCGGAGAATATACAATGAGCAGTTCTTC. Complete variable domain (other parts from reference TRBV5-6 and TRBJ2-1): DAGVTQSPTHLIKTRGQQVTLRCSPKSGHDTVSWYQQALGQGPQFIFQYYEEEERQRGNFPDRFSGHQFPNYSSELNVNALLLGDSALYLCASSPGVRRIYNEQFFGPGTRLTVL.